The clone carrying this T cell receptor beta chain was recorded once. What it binds is unknown. CDR1 MDHEN and CDR2 SYDVKM come from the germline V gene. The CDR3 has 16 amino acids. V lost 7 bases and J lost 4, with 19 bases in between. Here immunoSEQ multiplex PCR was the method, and the copy in TCRdb shows in-frame clones only, minus some. The table lists approximately 32,000 clones, roughly nine tenths of them singletons, with 3.1% in the top ten. Repeated repertoire sampling spanned the course of chemoradiotherapy. The sample originates from a study of chemoradiotherapy in HPV16-positive cancers. Study in general: Candidate HPV-specific T-cell clones and common TCR motifs came from functional assays in two HPV16-positive patients.

Findings of the study overall: Candidate HPV-specific clones and E7-related TCR motifs grew in tumor during treatment. The functional HPV-specific definition rests on just two HPV16-positive patients.

The source was blood, collected from a patient who underwent chemoradiotherapy. The origin of this receptor is a human donor with HPV-associated anogenital cancer. V and J are TRBV28 and TRBJ1-4; a weak D match, TRBD1 (5 bases). CDR3 loop: CASTVVGVGGNEKLFF. The DNA of the CDR3 is TGTGCCAGCACCGTAGTGGGGGTTGGGGGTAATGAAAAACTGTTTTTT. Supplemented by reference TRBV28 and TRBJ1-4, the full variable domain reads DVKVTQSSRYLVKRTGEKVFLECVQDMDHENMFWYRQDPGLGLRLIYFSYDVKMKEKGDIPEGYSVSREKKERFSLILESASTNQTSMYLCASTVVGVGGNEKLFFGSGTQLSVL.